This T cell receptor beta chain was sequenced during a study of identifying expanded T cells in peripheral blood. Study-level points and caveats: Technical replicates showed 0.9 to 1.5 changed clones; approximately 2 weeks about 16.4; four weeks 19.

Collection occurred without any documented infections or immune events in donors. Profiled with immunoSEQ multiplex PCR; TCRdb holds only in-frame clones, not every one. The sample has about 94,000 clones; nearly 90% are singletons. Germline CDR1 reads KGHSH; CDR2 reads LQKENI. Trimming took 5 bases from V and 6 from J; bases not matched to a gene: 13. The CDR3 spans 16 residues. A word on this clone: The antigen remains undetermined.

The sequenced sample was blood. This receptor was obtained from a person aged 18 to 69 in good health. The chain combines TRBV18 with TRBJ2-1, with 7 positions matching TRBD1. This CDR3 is CASSSRGGAQVNEQFF. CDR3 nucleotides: TGTGCCAGCTCATCAAGAGGGGGCGCGCAGGTCAATGAGCAGTTCTTC.